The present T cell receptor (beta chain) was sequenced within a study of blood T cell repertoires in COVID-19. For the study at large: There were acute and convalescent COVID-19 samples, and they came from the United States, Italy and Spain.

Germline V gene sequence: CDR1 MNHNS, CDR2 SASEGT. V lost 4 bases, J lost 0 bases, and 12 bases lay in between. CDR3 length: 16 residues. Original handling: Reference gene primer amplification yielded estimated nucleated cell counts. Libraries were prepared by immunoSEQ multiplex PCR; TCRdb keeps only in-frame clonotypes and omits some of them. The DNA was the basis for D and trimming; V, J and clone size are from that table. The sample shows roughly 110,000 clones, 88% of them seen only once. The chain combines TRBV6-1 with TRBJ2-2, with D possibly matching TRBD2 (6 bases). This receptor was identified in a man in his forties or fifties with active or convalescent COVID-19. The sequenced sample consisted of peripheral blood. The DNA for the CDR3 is TGTGCCAGCAGTGGCTTGAGACTAGCGAACACCGGGGAGCTGTTTTTT. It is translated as CASSGLRLANTGELFF.